Presented here are 12 T cell receptor beta chains from one specimen sequenced in a study of Ad26.COV2.S vaccination and SARS-CoV-2 variants. Profiled with immunoSEQ multiplex PCR; TCRdb holds only in-frame clones, not every one. Of approximately 360,000 clones detected, roughly 80% appear once; the ten largest clones hold about 7.4%. The treatment: over 15 received Ad26.COV2.S at low or high dose, single or two shots; roughly 5 received placebo; per-sample allocation not given. Samples were taken on day 63 after the first vaccine or placebo injection. The source material was peripheral blood, sampled in a trial of Ad26.COV2.S vaccine versus placebo. These receptors all come from a person aged 18-60 years who received the Ad26.COV2.S COVID-19 vaccine or a placebo.

The V call is TRBV5-1, the J call TRBJ2-3, with 7 bases fitting TRBD1. V gave up 6 bases and J gave up 3 bases; unmatched junction bases: 10. Germline V gives CDR1 SGHRS, CDR2 YFSETQ. This CDR3 spans 15 amino acids. CDR3 residues: CASNVGTVRTDTQYF. The CDR3 DNA reads as TGCGCCAGCAACGTTGGGACAGTGAGGACAGATACGCAGTATTTT.

The chain couples TRBV7-2 to TRBJ2-3; 11 positions agree with TRBD2. V dropped 2 bases and J dropped 5; count of bases not matched to a gene: 9. The CDR3 covers 17 residues. The germline CDR1 and CDR2 sequences are SGHTA and FQGNSA. CDR3 in amino acids: CASSLILAGGPQDTQYF. Written as DNA, the CDR3 is TGTGCCAGCAGCTTAATTCTAGCGGGGGGCCCCCAAGATACGCAGTATTTT.

This chain connects TRBV10-1 to TRBJ2-2; D possibly corresponds to TRBD2 (6 bases). Germline V gene data show CDR1 as WNHNN and CDR2 as SYGVQD (reference sequence). V was pared by 8 bases and J by 6 bases, with 13 bases between. This CDR3 contains 13 residues. CDR3 sequence: CASSGGLPGELFF. In DNA, the CDR3 is TGCGCCAGCTCCGGGGGTTTGCCCGGGGAGCTGTTTTTT.

The chain carries TRBV29-1 and TRBJ1-2; no clear D gene. Looked up from germline, CDR1 is SQVTM and CDR2 is ANQGSEA. Trimming removed 0 bases at V and 5 bases at J, with 16 bases between. The CDR3 has 15 amino acids. CDR3 region: CSVEDPPAQPYGYTF. The CDR3 DNA sequence: TGCAGCGTTGAAGATCCCCCAGCCCAGCCTTATGGCTACACCTTC. The full variable domain, its missing parts supplied by reference TRBV29-1 and TRBJ1-2, is SAVISQKPSRDICQRGTSLTIQCQVDSQVTMMFWYRQQPGQSLTLIATANQGSEATYESGFVIDKFPISRPNLTFSTLTVSNMSPEDSSIYLCSVEDPPAQPYGYTFGSGTRLTVV.

The chain has TRBV4-2 and TRBJ1-1, with D possibly TRBD1 on 5 matching bases. The V and J ends lost 0 bases and 8 bases respectively, with 19 bases between them. Germline V CDR1 and CDR2: LGHNA, YNFKEQ. The CDR3 loop spans 16 amino acids. CDR3 sequence (DNA): TGTGCCAGCAGCCAAGATGAGGGGCGGGAGTACCGAGAAGCTTTCTTT. This sequence encodes CASSQDEGREYREAFF.

V gene TRBV3-1 (or the pseudogene TRBV3-2) combines with J gene TRBJ1-4; 7 nucleotides line up with TRBD1. Germline V lookup: CDR1 LGHDT, CDR2 YNNKEL (reference sequence). V was clipped by 0 bases and J by 11 bases; unmatched bases: 9. The CDR3 is 15 amino acids. In DNA form, the CDR3 reads TGTGCCAGCAGCCAAGATCAGGGGAGGGGGCGCAAACTGTTTTTT. This sequence encodes CASSQDQGRGRKLFF.

CDR3 nucleotide sequence: TGTGCCAGCTCCCGACAGGAGCTCTACGAGCAGTACTTC. It is translated as CASSRQELYEQYF. The chain combines TRBV18 with TRBJ2-7; a weak D match, TRBD1 (6 bases). CDR3 length: 13 residues. Germline-derived CDR1 and CDR2 are KGHSH and LQKENI. The V end lost 6 bases, the J end lost 3 bases, and 12 bases lay between the germline ends.

The chain carries TRBV27 and TRBJ1-2; 10 bases are a match to TRBD1. The CDR3 sequence is 17 residues long. Germline V CDR1 and CDR2: MNHEY, SMNVEV (reference sequence). Trimming at V came to 6 bases and at J to 0 bases, leaving 10 bases not matched to a gene. The CDR3 sequence is CASRGLGQGTTNYGYTF. The CDR3 region has the DNA TGTGCCAGCAGGGGCCTGGGACAGGGGACGACTAACTATGGCTACACCTTC.

This clone was observed once. CDR3 region: CASSQSRVYTGELFF. The DNA of the CDR3 is TGCGCCAGCAGCCAATCCCGTGTCTACACCGGGGAGCTGTTTTTT. V usage is TRBV4-3 and J usage is TRBJ2-2; D is undetermined. This CDR3 region has 15 residues. CDR1 is LGHNA and CDR2 is YSLEER in the germline V gene. V lost 2 bases, J lost 3 bases, and 10 bases lay in between.

The chain carries TRBV4-2 and TRBJ2-3, with a weak D call TRBD2 (6 bases). The germline gives CDR1 LGHNA, CDR2 YNFKEQ. Between the trimmed V and J ends, which lost 0 bases and 9 bases, there was a span of 16 bases. The CDR3 length is 15 residues. The CDR3 sequence is CASSQDRVNGRTQYF. DNA of the CDR3: TGTGCCAGCAGCCAAGATCGGGTAAACGGGAGAACGCAGTATTTT.

V is TRBV13 and J is TRBJ2-1; D is uncertain. Germline values: CDR1 PRHDT, CDR2 FYEKMQ (reference sequence). The CDR3 runs to 17 residues. The ends were cut back, 3 bases at V and 0 bases at J, with 15 bases in the middle. This CDR3 is CASSLSFWDSSYNEQFF. CDR3 DNA sequence: TGTGCCAGCAGCTTGTCGTTCTGGGATTCCTCCTACAATGAGCAGTTCTTC.

This clone was counted a single time. This chain joins TRBV19 and TRBJ1-2, with D unclear. Trimming took off 5 bases at V and 4 bases at J, with 8 bases between the two ends. This CDR3 has 12 amino acids. CDR1 is LNHDA, CDR2 SQIVND, per germline (reference sequence). The CDR3: CASSFQIYGYTF. The CDR3, as DNA: TGTGCCAGTAGTTTCCAGATCTATGGCTACACCTTC.